Listed below are T cell receptor beta chains from one sample, sequenced in a study of regulatory and conventional T cells in RAG deficiency. Here immunoSEQ multiplex PCR was the method, and the copy in TCRdb shows in-frame clones only, minus some. The sample comprises about 9,000 clones, approximately 80% of which are singletons, and 30% to 40% rests with the top ten. This sample was also put to use in a study of regulatory T cells.

Sequenced material: CD8+ T cells sorted from blood. All receptors derive from a human donor in good health. CDR3s include the opening cysteine and the closing phenylalanine or tryptophan. Each record gives: V gene, D gene, J gene, clone size, CDR3 protein, CDR3 DNA. D genes are given only for firm matches. Clone size is given for some rows only: seen once, a few or many times, or a class if the clone is expanded.

V: TRBV12-5
D: -
J: TRBJ2-1
size: -
CDR3: CASGLSNEQFF
DNA: TGTGCTAGTGGTTTATCCAATGAGCAGTTCTTC

V: TRBV4-1
D: -
J: TRBJ2-7
size: -
CDR3: CASSQGVGYEQYF
DNA: TGCGCCAGCAGCCAAGGGGTAGGGTACGAGCAGTACTTC

V: TRBV4-1
D: -
J: TRBJ1-2
size: -
CDR3: CASSQDTMGGLYGYTF
DNA: TGCGCCAGCAGCCAAGATACCATGGGGGGGCTCTATGGCTACACCTTC

V: TRBV2
D: TRBD1
J: TRBJ1-2
size: few
CDR3: CASRTGDRVYGYTF
DNA: TGTGCCAGCAGGACCGGGGACAGGGTCTATGGCTACACCTTC

V: TRBV7-8
D: TRBD1
J: TRBJ1-5
size: -
CDR3: CASSQGAGGMSNQPQHF
DNA: TGTGCCAGCAGCCAAGGGGCAGGGGGCATGAGCAATCAGCCCCAGCATTTT

V: TRBV7-8
D: -
J: TRBJ2-5
size: few
CDR3: CASSLGARRQETQYF
DNA: TGTGCCAGCAGCTTAGGTGCGCGGCGACAAGAGACCCAGTACTTC

V: TRBV27
D: -
J: TRBJ2-1
size: -
CDR3: CASTGAWNEQFF
DNA: TGTGCCAGCACGGGGGCATGGAATGAGCAGTTCTTC

V: TRBV4-2
D: -
J: TRBJ1-4
size: -
CDR3: CASSIRQDEKLFF
DNA: TGTGCCAGCAGCATAAGACAGGATGAAAAACTGTTTTTT

V: TRBV19
D: -
J: TRBJ1-2
size: once
CDR3: CASSMWGPSGYTF
DNA: TGTGCCAGTAGTATGTGGGGGCCGAGTGGCTACACCTTC

V: TRBV11-3
D: -
J: TRBJ2-1
size: -
CDR3: CASSLESVDSYNEQFF
DNA: TGTGCCAGCAGCTTAGAGTCGGTGGACTCCTACAATGAGCAGTTCTTC

V: TRBV7-6
D: -
J: TRBJ2-1
size: -
CDR3: CASSLDGYVSYNEQFF
DNA: TGTGCCAGCAGCCTCGACGGGTATGTCTCATACAATGAGCAGTTCTTC

V: TRBV7-9
D: -
J: TRBJ1-1
size: -
CDR3: CASRQGYEAFF
DNA: TGTGCCAGCAGACAGGGATATGAAGCTTTCTTT